This T cell receptor (beta chain) was recovered during a study of sequential checkpoint blockade in melanoma. Treatment meaning: randomized to nivolumab then ipilimumab (arm A) or the reverse (arm B). Assay: immunoSEQ multiplex PCR; the TCRdb copy retains only in-frame clones and omits some. The repertoire consists of about 10,000 clones, with roughly 20% occurring once and the leading ten covering roughly 10%. This clone was counted at least ten times. This sample comprised tumor tissue (inferred from file names), obtained from a patient given nivolumab and ipilimumab in sequence. The clonotype originates from a human donor with melanoma.

The DNA for the CDR3 is TGTGCCAGCAGCACGACGATAAAGGAATCCTCCTATAATTCACCCCTCCACTTT. Protein: CASSTTIKESSYNSPLHF. The chain joins TRBV11-3 to TRBJ1-6, with D hard to call. With 5 bases removed from V and 0 bases from J, the gap between germline ends came to 17 bases. The CDR3 is 18 amino acids. Germline assignment: CDR1 SGHNT and CDR2 YENEEA.